This T cell receptor beta chain was documented in a study of shared T cell receptors in the human thymus. The data were produced by immunoSEQ multiplex PCR, yet TCRdb's version contains in-frame clones alone and is incomplete. The sample lists around 340,000 clones; approximately 95% were seen once. This CDR3 spans 19 amino acids. J was trimmed by 7 bases and V by 4 bases; bases with no gene match: 24. Germline assignment: CDR1 SGHRS and CDR2 YFSETQ. The chain has TRBV5-1 and TRBJ1-2; 8 nucleotides match TRBD1. Sequencing was performed on thymocytes. The sequence was obtained from a human donor. The CDR3 DNA is TGCGCCAGCAGCCCTGAATGGGACAGGCGGATAGTAGGGGCTGTTGGCTACACCTTC. This codes for CASSPEWDRRIVGAVGYTF. Full variable domain (outside the CDR3, taken from reference TRBV5-1 and TRBJ1-2): KAGVTQTPRYLIKTRGQQVTLSCSPISGHRSVSWYQQTPGQGLQFLFEYFSETQRNKGNFPGRFSGRQFSNSRSEMNVSTLELGDSALYLCASSPEWDRRIVGAVGYTFGSGTRLTVV.